Listed below are T cell receptor beta chains from one sample, sequenced in a study of shared clonotypes between healthy human individuals. TCRdb's table, derived via immunoSEQ multiplex PCR, lists solely in-frame clones and lacks some. The data contain about 700,000 clones, about 92% of them singletons. Specimen: naive CD8+ T cells sorted from blood. Receptors originate from a man aged 25-45 years in good health. CDR3s include the opening cysteine and the closing phenylalanine or tryptophan. D genes are given only for firm matches. The size of a clone is reported for some rows only, either as once, few or many, or as a class for expanded clones.

CDR3 DNA | CDR3 protein | V gene | D gene | J gene | clone size
TGTGCCAGCAGAAGACAGGGGAACACCGGGGAGCTGTTTTTT | CASRRQGNTGELFF | TRBV7-9 | TRBD1 | TRBJ2-2 | NA
TGTGCCAGCAGCGTAGAAGGAGGAGATCAGCCCCAGCATTTT | CASSVEGGDQPQHF | TRBV9 | NA | TRBJ1-5 | NA
TGTGCCAGTAGTACTAGCGGCTTCCAAGAGACCCAGTACTTC | CASSTSGFQETQYF | TRBV19 | TRBD2 | TRBJ2-5 | NA
TGTGCCAGCAGCAAGGATGTAACCAAAAACATTCAGTACTTC | CASSKDVTKNIQYF | TRBV11-2 | NA | TRBJ2-4 | NA
TGTGCCACCAGCAGAGATCGGGGATGGAATGAGCAGTTCTTC | CATSRDRGWNEQFF | TRBV15 | NA | TRBJ2-1 | NA
TGTGCCAGCAGCGTAGCGGATGGGATCTACGAGCAGTACTTC | CASSVADGIYEQYF | TRBV9 | NA | TRBJ2-7 | NA
TGTGCCAGCAGCTGGACTAGCGGAGGGGGGAATGAGCAGTTCTTC | CASSWTSGGGNEQFF | TRBV11-1 | TRBD2 | TRBJ2-1 | once
TGCGCCAGCAGCCAAGTTGGAGACCGGGAGGGGGCTAGCACAGATACGCAGTATTTT | CASSQVGDREGASTDTQYF | TRBV4-1 | NA | TRBJ2-3 | NA
TGTGCCAGCAGCTACGGGACAGATTACAACAATGAGCAGTTCTTC | CASSYGTDYNNEQFF | TRBV7-9 | TRBD1 | TRBJ2-1 | NA
TGTGCTAGTGGCCGCAGCGATGGCTACACCTTC | CASGRSDGYTF | TRBV12-5 | NA | TRBJ1-2 | NA
TGTGCCAGCAGGGGTTCGGGGATCTACTATGGCTACACCTTC | CASRGSGIYYGYTF | TRBV2 | NA | TRBJ1-2 | NA
TGTGCCAGCAGCCCCGGACTAGCGGGGGCCTCCTACGAGCAGTACTTC | CASSPGLAGASYEQYF | TRBV5-5 | TRBD2 | TRBJ2-7 | NA
TGCAGCGTCCATGACAACACTGAAGCTTTCTTT | CSVHDNTEAFF | TRBV29-1 | NA | TRBJ1-1 | few
TGTGCCAGCATAAGGGGCGACGAGCAGTACTTC | CASIRGDEQYF | TRBV27 | NA | TRBJ2-7 | NA
TGTGCCAGCAGCCCCCGTCGGGGAAGGACCAACACTGAAGCTTTCTTT | CASSPRRGRTNTEAFF | TRBV7-8 | NA | TRBJ1-1 | NA
TGCGCCAGCAGCCAAGACCCGGGACCGGAGTCAGAGACCCAGTACTTC | CASSQDPGPESETQYF | TRBV4-3 | NA | TRBJ2-5 | NA
TGTGCCAGCAGCTTAATTGGCGGGAGGGCCACGAATGAAGGGACCCAGTACTTC | CASSLIGGRATNEGTQYF | TRBV7-9 | TRBD2 | TRBJ2-5 | NA
TGTGCCAGCACGGGGGGAGGCTATGGCTACACCTTC | CASTGGGYGYTF | TRBV6-5 | NA | TRBJ1-2 | NA
TGCGCCAGCAGCCAAGGGGTAGCGAACACCGGGGAGCTGTTTTTT | CASSQGVANTGELFF | TRBV4-1 | NA | TRBJ2-2 | NA
TGTGCCAGCAGTCCTTTAGGGGGGCCTAATGGCTACACCTTC | CASSPLGGPNGYTF | TRBV27 | NA | TRBJ1-2 | NA
TGTGCCAGCAGCCCCGAAAACAGGAACCAAGAGACCCAGTACTTC | CASSPENRNQETQYF | TRBV11-2 | NA | TRBJ2-5 | NA
TGTGCCAGCAGCGACCCCGCTGCTAATGAAAAACTGTTTTTT | CASSDPAANEKLFF | TRBV2 | NA | TRBJ1-4 | once
TGTGCCAGCCGGCCAGCGGGATACAATGAGCAGTTCTTC | CASRPAGYNEQFF | TRBV7-9 | TRBD2 | TRBJ2-1 | once
TGCGCCAGCAGTGAAATTGGCAGCTTATATGGCTACACCTTC | CASSEIGSLYGYTF | TRBV10-1 | NA | TRBJ1-2 | NA
TGTGCCAGCAGTTACTCTGACTCCCGGAGGGCTTTCTTT | CASSYSDSRRAFF | TRBV6-5 | NA | TRBJ1-1 | NA
TGTGCCAGCAGTTACTCTTTTGGGACAAATGAAAAACTGTTTTTT | CASSYSFGTNEKLFF | TRBV6-5 | NA | TRBJ1-4 | NA
TGTGCCAGCAGAGTAGACGGGAAAAACATTCAGTACTTC | CASRVDGKNIQYF | TRBV7-9 | NA | TRBJ2-4 | NA
TGTGCCAGCAGCCCAAGGGGACTAGTTGTAGATACGCAGTATTTT | CASSPRGLVVDTQYF | TRBV9 | TRBD2 | TRBJ2-3 | NA
TGTGCCAGCGGGACTAGCGGGCGCTCCTACGAGCAGTACTTC | CASGTSGRSYEQYF | TRBV2 | TRBD2 | TRBJ2-7 | NA